These 12 T cell receptor beta chains originate from one sample sequenced in a study of beta chain features in type 1 diabetes. Findings of the study overall: Within each of all four CD4+ subsets, Type 1 diabetes patients had TCRB CDR3s that were moderately but significantly shorter.

The investigators reverse transcribed all of the isolated RNA, so they sequenced expressed TCRB transcripts. Only in-frame clones appear in the TCRdb table, and some are missing; sequencing was by immunoSEQ multiplex PCR. The profile covers fewer than 450,000 clones, with about 13% appearing a single time and 0.013% to 0.015% taken by the ten largest. These receptors have no identified antigens. Sequencing was done on a sample of naive CD4+ T cells from blood. The receptors shown here come from a young woman with type 1 diabetes.

The chain joins TRBV5-3 to TRBJ2-2; 7 bases align to TRBD2. TRBV5-3 is placed among ORFs of uncertain function. V shed 4 bases and J 0 bases; nucleotides not matched to a gene: 6. The CDR3 has 16 amino acids. The CDR3 region is CARSPGGGANTGELFF. The DNA for the CDR3 is TGTGCCAGAAGCCCGGGGGGTGGCGCGAACACCGGGGAGCTGTTTTTT.

The V and J genes are TRBV10-2 and TRBJ2-2; D is unclear. V was cut by 6 bases and J by 4 bases, with 3 bases left in between. Germline CDR1 is WSHSY and CDR2 is SAAADI. The CDR3 extends over 11 amino acids. CDR3 coding DNA: TGCGCCAGCAGCGGCACCGGGGAGCTGTTTTTT. Protein sequence: CASSGTGELFF.

V usage is TRBV6-1 and J usage is TRBJ2-7; 8 bases line up with TRBD2. CDR3 length: 15 amino acids. Germline-derived CDR1 and CDR2 are MNHNS and SASEGT. V lost 10 bases and J lost 3; bases outside the gene matches: 14. The CDR3 sequence is CATLSGASGLYEQYF. The CDR3 region has the DNA TGTGCCACCCTTAGCGGGGCTAGCGGGCTCTACGAGCAGTACTTC.

This clone was recorded a few times. This chain connects TRBV2 to TRBJ2-3; D not resolved. V lost 5 bases, J lost 0 bases, and 9 bases lay in between. Germline CDR1 SNHLY, CDR2 FYNNEI. The CDR3 spans 14 residues. CDR3 sequence: CASSMTRSTDTQYF. CDR3 coding DNA: TGTGCCAGCAGTATGACACGTAGCACAGATACGCAGTATTTT.

This clone was counted many times. The chain has TRBV30 and TRBJ2-5; D call uncertain. The V end was cut by 5 bases, the J end by 5 bases, with 6 bases between. The CDR3 runs to 10 residues. Germline CDR1 is GTSNPN and CDR2 is SVGIG (reference sequence). The CDR3 protein is CAWGEETQYF. In DNA, the CDR3 is TGTGCCTGGGGAGAGGAGACCCAGTACTTC.

The J gene is TRBJ2-1, the V gene TRBV15, with 11 bases aligning to TRBD1. CDR3 length equals 16 residues. Per the germline V gene, CDR1 is LNHNV and CDR2 is YYDKDF (reference sequence). Germline trimming cut 1 base from V and 4 bases from J; bases unmatched to any gene: 3. CDR3 sequence: CATSRAGTGGYNEQFF. CDR3 in DNA: TGTGCCACCAGCAGAGCGGGGACAGGGGGGTACAATGAGCAGTTCTTC.

On this clone: The junction shows a germline mismatch at one end, possibly a read error. The CDR3: CASGDRGSQPQHF. The CDR3 nucleotides are TGTGCCAGCGGTGACAGGGGGTCTCAGCCCCAGCATTTT. The rearrangement joins TRBV2 to TRBJ1-5, with 9 bases identical to TRBD1. The CDR3 covers 13 residues. Per germline, CDR1 SNHLY and CDR2 FYNNEI. Complete variable domain (other parts from reference TRBV2 and TRBJ1-5): EPEVTQTPSHQVTQMGQEVILRCVPISNHLYFYWYRQILGQKVEFLVSFYNNEISEKSEIFDDQFSVERPDGSNFTLKIRSTKLEDSAMYFCASGDRGSQPQHFGDGTRLSIL.

This clone was detected only a few times. The chain combines TRBV11-2 with TRBJ2-7; 7 bases align to TRBD2. Germline V gives CDR1 SGHAT, CDR2 FQNNGV. V was pared by 4 bases and J by 6 bases, with 15 bases of the junction left unmatched. The CDR3 runs 16 residues. The chain's CDR3 is CASSSPKETSSLEQYV. CDR3 in DNA: TGTGCCAGCAGCTCCCCAAAGGAGACTAGCTCCCTCGAGCAGTACGTC.

There are a few counts of this clone. CDR3 region: CASRRGETQYF. CDR3 DNA: TGTGCCAGCAGACGCGGAGAGACCCAGTACTTC. The chain couples TRBV6-5 to TRBJ2-5; D unresolved. The germline CDR1 and CDR2 sequences are MNHEY and SVGAGI. The CDR3 sequence is 11 residues long. Trimming shortened V by 6 bases and J by 4 bases, and 6 bases separated the two germline ends.

The chain is built from TRBV19 and TRBJ2-1; 11 positions match TRBD2. Germline V gene sequence: CDR1 LNHDA, CDR2 SQIVND (reference sequence). The ends lost 9 bases at V and 8 bases at J; junction bases unmatched: 12. The CDR3 loop spans 15 amino acids. Here the CDR3 reads CASKSTSGSFYEQFF. Here the CDR3 DNA reads TGTGCCAGCAAGAGTACTAGCGGGAGTTTTTATGAGCAGTTCTTC.

The V and J genes are TRBV4-1 and TRBJ2-3; D may be TRBD1 (6 bases). This CDR3 spans 13 amino acids. Between the trimmed V and J ends, which lost 2 bases and 6 bases, there was a span of 9 bases. Germline values: CDR1 MGHRA, CDR2 YSYEKL. CDR3: CASSQPTGDTQYF. The CDR3 DNA reads TGCGCCAGCAGCCAACCGACAGGCGATACGCAGTATTTT.

The chain's CDR3 is CASYPRTGELGYTF. DNA of the CDR3: TGTGCCAGCTACCCTCGGACAGGGGAATTAGGCTACACCTTC. This rearrangement joins TRBV19 to TRBJ1-2, with TRBD1 matching 9 bases. This CDR3 has 14 residues. Germline CDR1 and CDR2: LNHDA and SQIVND (reference sequence). V lost 9 bases and J lost 8; bases outside the gene matches: 13.